This TCR beta chain came from a study of OX40 agonist ivuxolimab in advanced cancers. Notes on this clone: Its antigen is undetermined.

Findings and caveats of the study: The antigens recognized by the expanded peripheral T cells, that is their antigen specificity, were not determined. Some of the lowest clonal expansion was seen in partial responders at 0.1-3.0 mg/kg. Several nonresponders also turned out to have low normalized T-cell clonal expansion.

Using immunoSEQ multiplex PCR, the repertoire was profiled, and TCRdb retains in-frame clones only, with some absent. The sample shows about 55,000 clones, 75% to 90% of them seen only once. Germline CDR1 is LNHNV and CDR2 is YYDKDF (reference sequence). V shed 0 bases and J shed 4 bases, with 9 bases lying between them. The CDR3 runs to 14 residues. The clonotype was recovered from an adult with an advanced solid tumor such as melanoma, head and neck, liver or kidney cancer. Here the sequenced sample was CD4+ or CD8+ T cells sorted from blood, taken in a trial of the OX40 agonist ivuxolimab. The chain has TRBV15 and TRBJ1-2; D remains unclear. CDR3 sequence reads: CATSRDRASYGYTF. For the CDR3, the DNA is TGTGCCACCAGCAGAGATCGAGCTTCCTATGGCTACACCTTC.